The 17 T cell receptor beta chains listed next were all sequenced from one sample in a study of neoadjuvant anti-PD-1 for oral cavity cancer. The assay was immunoSEQ multiplex PCR, and TCRdb's table has in-frame clones only and misses some. This repertoire shows approximately 9,600 clones, about 60% found once; its top ten account for 3.5% to 4.5%. Time point reported: after neoadjuvant nivolumab, at surgical resection. Sequenced here: PBMCs, sampled after nivolumab (anti-PD-1) treatment. Receptors were obtained from a person aged 40-85 years with oral cavity squamous cell carcinoma.

In its sample, this clone was seen once. This chain joins TRBV5-1 and TRBJ1-4; weak D call: TRBD1 (5 bases). The CDR3 runs 14 residues. Trimming removed 2 bases from V and 7 bases from J, with 12 bases in between. Germline-derived CDR1 and CDR2 are SGHRS and YFSETQ. CDR3 sequence reads: CASSFGQGAEKLFF. The CDR3 region has the DNA TGCGCCAGCAGCTTTGGCCAGGGTGCTGAAAAACTGTTTTTT.

The chain recombines TRBV6-6 with TRBJ2-7; possible D gene TRBD1, 6 bases. V was trimmed by 4 bases and J by 3 bases, leaving 13 bases between them. The CDR3 loop spans 14 amino acids. Germline CDR1 is MNHNY and CDR2 is SVGAGI (reference sequence). The chain's CDR3 is CASSSGQRFYEQYF. CDR3 DNA sequence: TGTGCCAGCAGTTCCGGACAGAGATTCTACGAGCAGTACTTC.

This clone turned up a few times. The DNA of the CDR3 is TGCGCCAGCAGCCCGTCTTCGGCAGGGTGGTTCACTGAAGCTTTCTTT. It encodes CASSPSSAGWFTEAFF. The V call is TRBV4-1, the J call TRBJ1-1, with D possibly matching TRBD1 (5 bases). Trimming cost V 4 bases and J 4 bases, with 19 bases left between them. The germline V gene encodes CDR1 MGHRA and CDR2 YSYEKL. The CDR3 runs 16 residues.

This chain links TRBV7-6 with TRBJ2-3; weak D call: TRBD1 (5 bases). The CDR3 is 14 residues long. V gave up 6 bases and J gave up 2 bases, with 12 bases separating them. Germline assignment: CDR1 SGHVS and CDR2 FNYEAQ. The chain's CDR3 is CASSGSQDTDTQYF. The DNA for the CDR3 is TGTGCCAGCAGTGGTTCACAGGACACAGATACGCAGTATTTT.

This clone is a singleton in its sample. The rearrangement joins TRBV5-1 to TRBJ1-1; weak D call: TRBD1 (6 bases). The CDR3 runs to 13 residues. Germline CDR1 is SGHRS and CDR2 is YFSETQ. V was clipped by 4 bases and J by 6 bases, with 13 bases between them. CDR3 sequence (DNA): TGCGCCAGCAGCGAGGGAAGGGGGGCTGAAGCTTTCTTT. Translated: CASSEGRGAEAFF.

V usage is TRBV7-8 and J usage is TRBJ2-5, with D maybe TRBD1 (6 bases). This CDR3 contains 17 residues. Germline loops: CDR1 SGHVS, CDR2 FQNEAQ. V was shortened by 5 bases and J by 0 bases, with 19 bases between the two germline ends. CDR3 in amino acids: CASSPVVTGSYQETQYF. CDR3 DNA: TGTGCCAGCAGCCCCGTGGTAACAGGGTCGTACCAAGAGACCCAGTACTTC.

This clone was seen more than once but under ten times. The rearrangement joins TRBV19 to TRBJ2-3; 10 bases line up with TRBD2. Germline V gene sequence: CDR1 LNHDA, CDR2 SQIVND (reference sequence). J was trimmed by 6 bases and V by 8 bases; bases with no gene match: 11. There are 15 residues in the CDR3. CDR3 sequence (DNA): TGTGCCAGTGGAGGGGCTAGCGGGAGTTTCGATACGCAGTATTTT. Translation gives CASGGASGSFDTQYF.

This chain uses TRBV6-6 with TRBJ1-1, with no clear D. The V gene lost 2 bases and the J gene lost 1 base, with 5 bases spanning the gap. The CDR3 spans 13 residues. Germline V CDR1 and CDR2: MNHNY, SVGAGI (reference sequence). The CDR3 DNA follows: TGTGCCAGCAGTTACGATGGGAACACTGAAGCTTTCTTT. Translation gives CASSYDGNTEAFF.

The rearrangement links TRBV19 to TRBJ1-2, with D tentatively TRBD1 (5 bases). The CDR3 length is 15 residues. Trimming left V 5 bases short and J 0 bases short, with 13 bases between. The germline gives CDR1 LNHDA, CDR2 SQIVND (reference sequence). CDR3 amino acids: CASSVSAGANYGYTF. The DNA of the CDR3 is TGTGCCAGTAGTGTCTCGGCGGGGGCTAACTATGGCTACACCTTC.

Worth noting for this clone: At the DNA level, this CDR3 is encoded by other sequences in the same sample as well. For the CDR3, the DNA is TGTGCCAGCAGTGACCCAGGTCTTTACAGGGTCCCCCATGCTAACTATGGCTACACCTTC. This sequence encodes CASSDPGLYRVPHANYGYTF. This sequence joins TRBV6-1 and TRBJ1-2; the D gene is possibly TRBD1 (6 bases). There are 20 residues in the CDR3. Germline V gives CDR1 MNHNS, CDR2 SASEGT. V was shortened by 3 bases and J by 0 bases, with 26 bases between the two germline ends.

V usage is TRBV27 and J usage is TRBJ2-1; 9 bases line up with TRBD2. Germline V gene sequence: CDR1 MNHEY, CDR2 SMNVEV (reference sequence). The V and J ends lost 6 bases and 4 bases, in that order; junction bases with no gene match: 7. The CDR3 runs 15 residues. The CDR3 loop is CASRERGAVYNEQFF. CDR3 coding DNA: TGTGCCAGCAGGGAGCGGGGGGCCGTTTACAATGAGCAGTTCTTC.

The genes are TRBV6-1 and TRBJ1-1; D is undetermined. Between the trimmed V and J ends, which lost 5 bases and 4 bases, there was a span of 8 bases. This CDR3 region has 12 residues. The V gene's germline CDR1 is MNHNS and CDR2 SASEGT. CDR3 sequence: CASSSLGTEAFF. DNA of the CDR3: TGTGCCAGCAGTTCTCTCGGCACTGAAGCTTTCTTT.

The CDR3 region has the DNA TGTGCCAGCAGTGAGTCTGGGGCGGGAGCAGATACGCAGTATTTT. As protein: CASSESGAGADTQYF. The V and J genes are TRBV6-1 and TRBJ2-3, with 7 bases matching TRBD2. The trim removed 3 bases at V and 4 bases at J, leaving 7 bases unmatched. Germline V gives CDR1 MNHNS, CDR2 SASEGT. This CDR3 is 15 amino acids long.

V gene TRBV9 combines with J gene TRBJ2-5; 7 positions agree with TRBD1. The CDR3 is 15 amino acids. Germline CDR1 reads SGDLS; CDR2 reads YYNGEE. V dropped 4 bases and J dropped 0; count of bases not matched to a gene: 6. The CDR3 loop is CASSRTGTDQETQYF. The CDR3 DNA follows: TGTGCCAGCAGCCGTACCGGGACAGACCAAGAGACCCAGTACTTC.

The chain employs TRBV19 and TRBJ2-2; 7 bases map to TRBD1. This CDR3 is 15 amino acids long. The V segment lost 2 bases and the J segment 6 bases; nucleotides outside the gene matches: 6. Per germline, CDR1 LNHDA and CDR2 SQIVND (reference sequence). The CDR3 here is CASSIMTGRAGELFF. CDR3 nucleotide sequence: TGTGCCAGTAGTATAATGACAGGGCGGGCCGGGGAGCTGTTTTTT.

This chain connects TRBV2 to TRBJ1-1; no reliable D call. This CDR3 is 13 amino acids long. The V gene's germline CDR1 is SNHLY and CDR2 FYNNEI. Between the trimmed V and J ends, which lost 3 bases and 0 bases, there was a span of 5 bases. CDR3 loop: CASSELMNTEAFF. The CDR3 coding sequence is TGTGCCAGCAGTGAGCTTATGAACACTGAAGCTTTCTTT.

The V gene is TRBV18, the J gene TRBJ2-5; D perhaps matches TRBD2 (5 bases). The CDR3 totals 14 residues. V lost 3 bases to trimming and J lost 4 bases, with 12 bases between them. Germline V gene lookup returns CDR1 KGHSH and CDR2 LQKENI. In nucleotides, the CDR3 is TGTGCCAGCTCACCCGGGAAGGGATCAGAGACCCAGTACTTC. Protein sequence: CASSPGKGSETQYF.